This T cell receptor beta chain is from a study of blood T cell repertoires in COVID-19. Study context: The study drew acute and convalescent COVID-19 samples from the United States, Italy and Spain. PBMCs, B-cell-depleted T cells, or T cells provided the cDNA or gDNA that made up the material.

Only in-frame clones appear in the TCRdb table, and some are missing; sequencing was by immunoSEQ multiplex PCR. The sample has some 170,000 clones, more than 70% seen once. Looked up from germline, CDR1 is MNHEY and CDR2 is SVGAGI. Trimming removed 0 bases from V and 7 bases from J, with 9 bases in between. This CDR3 region has 13 residues. Those who participated ranged in age from about 18 to 89 years and resided in about two dozen US areas. Symptom resolution, clearance, or two negative PCRs marked donors in Cohort 3 as recovered. This clonotype was sampled from a middle-aged man who had recovered from COVID-19. Sequenced input: PBMCs or T cells enriched from blood (not recorded which). The rearrangement links TRBV6-5 to TRBJ1-1, with D possibly TRBD1 on 5 matching bases. The CDR3 sequence is CASSYSGGNEAFF. The CDR3 bases are TGTGCCAGCAGTTACTCGGGGGGGAATGAAGCTTTCTTT.